This T cell receptor beta chain was observed in a study of T-cell reconstitution after alpha-beta-depleted transplantation in children. The TCRbeta library incorporated unique molecular identifiers. A single record per CDR3 protein comes from TCRdb applying MiXCR to the PCR reads. This table has approximately 400,000 distinct CDR3 sequences, approximately 10% appearing once. The V segment lost 6 bases and the J segment 8 bases; nucleotides outside the gene matches: 12. The CDR3 covers 15 residues. Germline CDR1 and CDR2: SQVTM and ANQGSEA. J is TRBJ2-1 and V is TRBV29-1, with 11 bases lining up with TRBD2. Specimen: PBMCs from the stem cell graft donor, collected from the stem cell graft. This sequence originates from a human donor who donated a stem cell graft to a child with acute myeloid leukemia. In DNA form, the CDR3 reads TGCAGCGTGTCTCCGGTGGGACTAGCGGCTTATGAGCAGTTCTTC. Translation gives CSVSPVGLAAYEQFF.